The entry below gives a single TCR beta chain sequence along with its context. Its antigen remains unknown. It was with 60 Vbeta and 13 Jbeta primers that the PCR ran. Some clones are missing from TCRdb's copy, which holds only in-frame ones; the method was immunoSEQ multiplex PCR. This sample has about 120,000 clones, with roughly 80% found just once. The data were taken from a study of cytomegalovirus exposure and HLA in healthy donors. Study-level points and caveats: Among the CMV-associated chains, a few were confirmed in vitro as specific for CMV antigens. It was around 160 TCR beta chains that were listed as cytomegalovirus-associated. Indistinguishability led to the exclusion of some V segments, TRBV6-2 and TRBV6-3 included. As a later analysis revealed, most CMV-associated TCR beta chains appeared HLA-restricted.

This CDR3 comprises 16 residues. Trimming took 2 bases from V and 11 from J; bases not matched to a gene: 15. CDR1 and CDR2 from the germline V gene are SGHDT and YYEEEE. The receptor was derived from a woman aged 40 to 50 in good health and CMV-seropositive. This chain connects TRBV5-6 to TRBJ2-5; 10 bases are shared with TRBD2. Sequenced input: PBMCs. CDR3 in amino acids: CASSFLASGSPWEQYF. The CDR3 nucleotides are TGTGCCAGCAGCTTTCTGGCTAGCGGGAGTCCTTGGGAGCAGTACTTC. The variable domain in full, completed from reference TRBV5-6 and TRBJ2-5, reads DAGVTQSPTHLIKTRGQQVTLRCSPKSGHDTVSWYQQALGQGPQFIFQYYEEEERQRGNFPDRFSGHQFPNYSSELNVNALLLGDSALYLCASSFLASGSPWEQYFGPGTRLLVL.